This entry features one T cell receptor beta chain sequence. Sequencing used immunoSEQ multiplex PCR; TCRdb keeps in-frame clones, though not all of them. Of 200,000 to 300,000 clones detected, roughly 86% appear once; the ten largest clones hold 2.5% to 3.5%. This sample was included in a study of blood T cell repertoires in COVID-19. The CDR3 length is 14 residues. The ends lost 2 bases at V and 5 bases at J; junction bases unmatched: 5. Germline CDR1 is SGHRS and CDR2 is YFSETQ. Sequenced: PBMCs or T cells enriched from blood (not recorded which). This clonotype originated in a middle-aged woman with acute COVID-19. The chain uses TRBV5-1 and TRBJ1-2, with 8 bases lining up with TRBD1. The DNA of the CDR3 is TGCGCCAGCAGCTTCACAGGGGGGAGTTATGGCTACACCTTC. It translates to CASSFTGGSYGYTF.